This T cell receptor beta chain comes out of a study of human T cells and chemical hapten exposure. As for time point: patch test 1, 2 weeks after DPC sensitization. Treatment denoted: therapeutic diphenylcyclopropenone sensitization with weekly scalp DPC. MiXCR, applied by TCRdb to the RACE reads, yields one record per CDR3 protein. The sample consists of roughly 200,000 distinct CDR3 sequences, 20% to 25% of them appearing once. CDR3 length: 15 residues. CDR1 and CDR2 from the germline V gene are LGHDT and YNNKEL (reference sequence). V shed 3 bases, J shed 5 bases, and the junction held 6 bases outside the gene matches.

This chain uses TRBV3-1 with TRBJ2-3, with 9 bases that match TRBD2. The starting material was whole blood, obtained in connection with sensitization to the hapten diphenylcyclopropenone (DPC). The clonotype comes from a woman aged 50 to 60 with alopecia areata. Some clones in this sample may be carry-over from other donors' samples. The CDR3 spells CASSHSGSAGDTQYF. The CDR3 DNA reads as TGTGCCAGCAGCCATAGCGGGAGTGCAGGAGATACGCAGTATTTT.